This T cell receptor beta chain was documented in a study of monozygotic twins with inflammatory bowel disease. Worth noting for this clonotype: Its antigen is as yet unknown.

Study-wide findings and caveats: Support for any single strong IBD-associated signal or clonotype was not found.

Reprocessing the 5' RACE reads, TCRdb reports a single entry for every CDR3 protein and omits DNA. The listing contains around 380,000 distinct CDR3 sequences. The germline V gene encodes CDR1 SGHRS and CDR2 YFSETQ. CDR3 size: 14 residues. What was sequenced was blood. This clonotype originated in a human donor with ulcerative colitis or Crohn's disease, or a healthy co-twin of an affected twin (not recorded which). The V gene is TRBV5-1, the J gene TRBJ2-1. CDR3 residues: CASSWGGSYNEQFF.